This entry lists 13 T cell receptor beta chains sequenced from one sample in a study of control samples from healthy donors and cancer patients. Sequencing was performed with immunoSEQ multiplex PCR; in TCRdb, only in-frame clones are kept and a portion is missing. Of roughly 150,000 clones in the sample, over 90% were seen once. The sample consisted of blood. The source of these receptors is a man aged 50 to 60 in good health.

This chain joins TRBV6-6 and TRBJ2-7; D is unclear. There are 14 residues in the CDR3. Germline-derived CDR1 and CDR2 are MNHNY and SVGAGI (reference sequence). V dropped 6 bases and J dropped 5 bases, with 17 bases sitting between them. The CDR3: CASRKEAVSDEQYF. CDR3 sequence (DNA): TGTGCCAGCAGAAAGGAAGCCGTGAGCGACGAGCAGTACTTC.

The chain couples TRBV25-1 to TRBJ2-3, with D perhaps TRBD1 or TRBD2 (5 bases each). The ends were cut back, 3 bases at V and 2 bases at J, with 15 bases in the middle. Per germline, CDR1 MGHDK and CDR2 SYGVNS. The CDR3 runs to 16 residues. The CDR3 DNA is TGTGCCAGCAGTGATCCCCGGGGCGATATCACAGATACGCAGTATTTT. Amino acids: CASSDPRGDITDTQYF.

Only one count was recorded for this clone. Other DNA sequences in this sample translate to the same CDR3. The CDR3 region is CASSLGAGETQYF. The CDR3 DNA follows: TGCGCCAGCAGCTTGGGCGCGGGAGAGACCCAGTACTTC. The chain couples TRBV5-1 to TRBJ2-5; weak D call: TRBD2 (5 bases). The ends were cut back, 0 bases at V and 4 bases at J, with 7 bases in the middle. CDR3 size: 13 residues. Germline V gives CDR1 SGHRS, CDR2 YFSETQ.

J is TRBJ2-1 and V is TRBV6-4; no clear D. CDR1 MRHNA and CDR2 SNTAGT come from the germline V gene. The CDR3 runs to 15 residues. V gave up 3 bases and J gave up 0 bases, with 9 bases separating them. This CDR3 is CASSEHGSSYNEQFF. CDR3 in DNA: TGTGCCAGCAGTGAACATGGCAGCTCCTACAATGAGCAGTTCTTC.

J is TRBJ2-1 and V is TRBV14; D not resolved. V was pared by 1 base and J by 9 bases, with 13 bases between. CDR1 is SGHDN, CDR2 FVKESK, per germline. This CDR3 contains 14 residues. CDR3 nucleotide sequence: TGTGCCAGCAGCCAAGGGCTAGGGTGGGGTGAGCAGTTCTTC. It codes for CASSQGLGWGEQFF.

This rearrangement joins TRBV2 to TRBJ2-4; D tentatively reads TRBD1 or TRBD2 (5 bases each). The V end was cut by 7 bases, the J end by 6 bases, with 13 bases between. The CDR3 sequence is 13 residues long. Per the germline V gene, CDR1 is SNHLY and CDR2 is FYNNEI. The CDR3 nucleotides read TGTGCCAGCACACCGGGACCCCTAAACATTCAGTACTTC. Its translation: CASTPGPLNIQYF.

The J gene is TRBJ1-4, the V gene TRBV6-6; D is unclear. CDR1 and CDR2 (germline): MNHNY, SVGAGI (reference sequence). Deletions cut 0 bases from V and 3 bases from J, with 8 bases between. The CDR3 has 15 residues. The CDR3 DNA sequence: TGTGCCAGCAGTTACTCGCAAGGAGCTAATGAAAAACTGTTTTTT. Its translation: CASSYSQGANEKLFF.

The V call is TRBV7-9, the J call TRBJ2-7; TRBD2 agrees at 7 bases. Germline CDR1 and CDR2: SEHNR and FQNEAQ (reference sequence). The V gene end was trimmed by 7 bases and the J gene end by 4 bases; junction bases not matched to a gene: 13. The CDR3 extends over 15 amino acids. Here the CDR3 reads CASTKMGGSEYEQYF. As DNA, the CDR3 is TGTGCCAGCACCAAAATGGGAGGGAGTGAATACGAGCAGTACTTC.

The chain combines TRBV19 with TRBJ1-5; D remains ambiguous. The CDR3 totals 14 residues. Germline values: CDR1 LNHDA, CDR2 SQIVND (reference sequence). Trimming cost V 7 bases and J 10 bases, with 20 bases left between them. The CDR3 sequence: CASTKKAPEGPQHF. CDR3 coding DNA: TGTGCCAGTACCAAGAAGGCACCGGAGGGCCCCCAGCATTTT.

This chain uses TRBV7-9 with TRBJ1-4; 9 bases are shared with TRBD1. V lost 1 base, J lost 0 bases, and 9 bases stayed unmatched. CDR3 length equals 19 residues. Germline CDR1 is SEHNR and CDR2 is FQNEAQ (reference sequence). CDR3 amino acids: CASSLGPGQGVSTNEKLFF. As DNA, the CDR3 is TGTGCCAGCAGCTTAGGACCGGGACAGGGCGTATCAACTAATGAAAAACTGTTTTTT.

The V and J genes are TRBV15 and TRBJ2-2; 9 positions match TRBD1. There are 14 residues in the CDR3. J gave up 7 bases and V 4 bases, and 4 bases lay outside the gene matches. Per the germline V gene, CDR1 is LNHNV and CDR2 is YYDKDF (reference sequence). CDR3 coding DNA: TGTGCCACCAGCAAGGGACAGGGTAACGGGGAGCTGTTTTTT. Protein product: CATSKGQGNGELFF.

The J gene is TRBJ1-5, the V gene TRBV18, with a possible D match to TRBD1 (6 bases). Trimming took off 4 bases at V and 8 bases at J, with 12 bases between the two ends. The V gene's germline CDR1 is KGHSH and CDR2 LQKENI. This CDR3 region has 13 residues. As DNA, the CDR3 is TGTGCCAGCTCACGGGGGCTCGGAGAGCCCCAGCATTTT. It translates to CASSRGLGEPQHF. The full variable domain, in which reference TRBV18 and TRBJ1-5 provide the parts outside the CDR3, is NAGVMQNPRHLVRRRGQEARLRCSPMKGHSHVYWYRQLPEEGLKFMVYLQKENIIDESGMPKERFSAEFPKEGPSILRIQQVVRGDSAAYFCASSRGLGEPQHFGDGTRLSIL.

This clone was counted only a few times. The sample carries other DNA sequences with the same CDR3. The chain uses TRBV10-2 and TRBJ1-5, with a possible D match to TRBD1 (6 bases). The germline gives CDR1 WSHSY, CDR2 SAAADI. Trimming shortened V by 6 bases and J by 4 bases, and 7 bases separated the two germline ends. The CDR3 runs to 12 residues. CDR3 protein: CASRDRNQPQHF. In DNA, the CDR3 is TGCGCCAGCAGAGACAGGAATCAGCCCCAGCATTTT.